The clone carrying this T cell receptor (beta chain) showed up just a few times. These data are taken from a study of blood T cell repertoires in COVID-19. The table came from immunoSEQ multiplex PCR; TCRdb's copy has only in-frame clones and leaves some out. The top ten hold roughly 0.99% of the sample, which has about 370,000 clones, 80% to 90% seen once. The CDR3 runs 15 residues. The ends were cut back, 2 bases at V and 2 bases at J, with 10 bases in the middle. The germline V gene encodes CDR1 KGHSH and CDR2 LQKENI. This chain connects TRBV18 to TRBJ1-5; a weak D match, TRBD1 (5 bases). The clonotype was recovered from a man younger than 35 who had recovered from COVID-19. Sample: PBMCs or T cells enriched from blood (not recorded which). The CDR3 here is CASSPRGLGNQPQHF. The CDR3 nucleotides read TGTGCCAGCTCACCAAGGGGTCTGGGCAATCAGCCCCAGCATTTT.